A selection of T cell receptor beta chains follows, all from one sample in a study of neoadjuvant anti-PD-1 for oral cavity cancer. Profiled with immunoSEQ multiplex PCR; TCRdb holds only in-frame clones, not every one. This table has 40,000 to 50,000 clones, 77% appearing once. The sequencing used PBMCs, collected after nivolumab (anti-PD-1) treatment. Receptors were obtained from a person aged 35-79 years with oral cavity squamous cell carcinoma. Each CDR3 is given with its conserved first and last residue. The D gene is left open where the match is weak. Not all rows give a size; the values are once, few, many and, for expanded clones, a class.

V,size,J,D,DNA,CDR3
TRBV15,.,TRBJ1-2,.,TGTGCCACCAGCGGTTCCGGGACCCAACTATACTATGGCTACACCTTC,CATSGSGTQLYYGYTF
TRBV7-9,few,TRBJ1-6,.,TGTGCCAGCAGCTCTTTCGCCGACAGCTCACCCCTCCACTTT,CASSSFADSSPLHF
TRBV7-2,.,TRBJ2-4,TRBD2,TGTGCCAGCAGCCCGATGGGACTAGCGGGGGGGAAAAACATTCAGTACTTC,CASSPMGLAGGKNIQYF
TRBV27,once,TRBJ2-3,TRBD2,TGTGCCAGCAGTTTACTAGCGGGACCAGATACGCAGTATTTT,CASSLLAGPDTQYF
TRBV27,few,TRBJ2-7,.,TGTGCCAGCAGAGTGAACCAGGGACTCGATCTGACCTACGAGCAGTACTTC,CASRVNQGLDLTYEQYF
TRBV7-3,once,TRBJ2-3,TRBD2,TGTGCCAGCAGCTCCTCGACTAGCGGGAGGGGGACAGATACGCAGTATTTT,CASSSSTSGRGTDTQYF
TRBV28,.,TRBJ1-2,.,TGTGCCAGCACCTCTCTAGGCTATGGCTACACCTTC,CASTSLGYGYTF
TRBV18,.,TRBJ1-1,.,TGTGCCAGCTCACCACGGGCCGAGATGAGAACTGAAGCTTTCTTT,CASSPRAEMRTEAFF
TRBV6-5,once,TRBJ2-3,TRBD1,TGTGCCAGCAGTTACTGGCAGGGGGCATCCACAGATACGCAGTATTTT,CASSYWQGASTDTQYF
TRBV4-1,.,TRBJ2-2,.,TGCGCCAGCAGCCTACCGTCGTCGCCGAACACCGGGGAGCTGTTTTTT,CASSLPSSPNTGELFF
TRBV7-2,.,TRBJ2-7,.,TGTGCCAGCAGCTTATACTACGAGCAGTACTTC,CASSLYYEQYF